Listed here are 25 T cell receptor beta chains from one sample, sequenced in a study of identical twins (dated by TCRdb to about 2016). Preparation of the library involved 5' RACE. The sequencer was an Illumina HiSeq 2000. TCRdb took the public reads, trimmed them with fastp at Q25, ran MiXCR for clone calling and kept in-frame beta chains. Rows with one shared CDR3 protein collapse into an entry with the most common genes and DNA. The table for this sample lists about 240,000 distinct CDR3 sequences; approximately 7.8% of them were counted only once. Around 5.4% of the sample is held by the ten biggest clonotypes. In addition, the sample was reused for a study of yellow fever vaccine responses in identical twins.

Material for sequencing was CD8+ T cells sorted from blood. Receptors originate from a woman under 30 in good health.

This clonotype turned up a few times. The genes are TRBV20-1 and TRBJ2-7; 9 bases align to TRBD2. After removal of 0 bases from V and 2 bases from J, the junction contained 2 bases not matched to a gene. CDR3 length: 14 residues. Per germline, CDR1 DFQATT and CDR2 SNEGSKA (reference sequence). This chain's CDR3 is CSAREGTSPYEQYF. CDR3 nucleotides: TGCAGTGCTAGAGAAGGGACTAGCCCCTACGAGCAGTACTTC.

This clonotype has ten or more counts. This chain links TRBV5-4 with TRBJ2-1; D perhaps matches TRBD2 (5 bases). Looked up from germline, CDR1 is SGHNT and CDR2 is YYREEE (reference sequence). V was shortened by 4 bases and J by 8 bases, with 10 bases between the two germline ends. The CDR3 is 12 residues long. CDR3 nucleotides: TGTGCCAGCAGCAAAGCGCGGGATGAGCAGTTCTTC. Translating it yields CASSKARDEQFF.

The gene calls are TRBV12-3 or TRBV12-4 and TRBJ1-1; D remains unclear. V was trimmed by 3 bases and J by 10 bases, leaving 15 bases between them. The CDR3 is 13 residues long. DNA for the CDR3: TGTGCCAGCAGTTTTGGTCCCGAACTAGGAGCTTTCTTT. Translated, it gives CASSFGPELGAFF.

This clonotype was counted ten times or more. The rearrangement joins TRBV29-1 to TRBJ1-1, with D perhaps TRBD1 (5 bases). CDR1 and CDR2 (germline): SQVTM, ANQGSEA. The CDR3 length is 14 residues. V was trimmed by 6 bases and J by 0 bases, leaving 14 bases between them. The CDR3 protein is CSVAGGHMNTEAFF. As DNA, the CDR3 is TGCAGCGTCGCGGGCGGACACATGAACACTGAAGCTTTCTTT.

This clonotype was found many times. This sequence joins TRBV12-3 or TRBV12-4 and TRBJ1-1, with D possibly matching TRBD1 (5 bases). Deletions cut 6 bases from V and 1 base from J, with 12 bases between. The CDR3 has 14 amino acids. This chain's CDR3 is CASSPGPTNTEAFF. The CDR3 DNA reads as TGTGCCAGCAGCCCGGGACCGACGAACACTGAAGCTTTCTTT.

This clonotype was seen at least ten times. The V and J genes are TRBV5-1 and TRBJ2-1, with 13 bases matching TRBD2. From germline, CDR1 is SGHRS and CDR2 YFSETQ. The CDR3 runs 17 residues. The V segment lost 0 bases and the J segment 4 bases; nucleotides outside the gene matches: 4. Here the CDR3 reads CASSLGLAGGPYNEQFF. Written as DNA, the CDR3 is TGCGCCAGCAGCTTGGGACTAGCGGGAGGACCGTACAATGAGCAGTTCTTC.

This clonotype was recorded many times. This rearrangement joins TRBV9 to TRBJ2-2; D gene ambiguous. V was pared by 3 bases and J by 10 bases, with 13 bases between. Germline V gives CDR1 SGDLS, CDR2 YYNGEE. This CDR3 is built from 13 residues. CDR3 amino acids: CASSARLAQELFF. CDR3 sequence (DNA): TGTGCCAGCAGCGCCCGACTCGCCCAGGAGCTGTTTTTT.

The chain is built from TRBV6-1 and TRBJ2-1; 11 bases align to TRBD1. This CDR3 is built from 15 residues. The trim removed 4 bases at V and 1 base at J, leaving 0 bases unmatched. Germline CDR1 reads MNHNS; CDR2 reads SASEGT. The CDR3 is CASSGDRGSYNEQFF. The CDR3 DNA follows: TGTGCCAGCAGTGGGGACAGGGGGTCCTACAATGAGCAGTTCTTC.

This clonotype was seen only a few times. This chain connects TRBV10-3 to TRBJ1-4, with D perhaps TRBD1 (5 bases). The V end lost 3 bases, the J end lost 4 bases, and 12 bases lay between the germline ends. The CDR3 runs 15 residues. Germline V lookup: CDR1 ENHRY, CDR2 SYGVKD. The CDR3: CAISDPGHDNEKLFF. The CDR3 DNA follows: TGTGCCATCAGTGATCCGGGGCACGATAATGAAAAACTGTTTTTT.

This chain joins TRBV28 and TRBJ2-3; TRBD2 aligns across 7 bases. Germline CDR1 MDHEN, CDR2 SYDVKM. The CDR3 has 18 amino acids. Losses at the gene ends were 6 bases for V and 0 bases for J; bases not matched to a gene: 15. In DNA, the CDR3 is TGTGCCAGCAGCCCCGGACCGGGGGGAGACACCAGCACAGATACGCAGTATTTT. It encodes CASSPGPGGDTSTDTQYF.

J is TRBJ2-5 and V is TRBV4-1, with TRBD1 identical over 9 bases. Germline CDR1 is MGHRA and CDR2 is YSYEKL. The CDR3 runs 15 residues. J gave up 5 bases and V 4 bases, and 8 bases lay outside the gene matches. Here the CDR3 DNA reads TGCGCCAGCAGCCGCACGGGACAGGGCTCGGAGACCCAGTACTTC. Translating it yields CASSRTGQGSETQYF.

V and J are TRBV9 and TRBJ2-1; possible D gene TRBD1, 6 bases. The CDR3 runs to 17 residues. Germline lookup yields CDR1 SGDLS and CDR2 YYNGEE. Trimming removed 3 bases at V and 0 bases at J, with 16 bases between. As DNA, the CDR3 is TGTGCCAGCAGCGAAAAGACGGACAGATACTCCTACAATGAGCAGTTCTTC. As protein: CASSEKTDRYSYNEQFF.

In this sample, this clonotype turned up a few times. V usage is TRBV2 and J usage is TRBJ2-5; 9 bases map to TRBD2. The V and J ends lost 0 bases and 2 bases, in that order; junction bases with no gene match: 13. This CDR3 has 19 amino acids. Germline V gives CDR1 SNHLY, CDR2 FYNNEI. CDR3 in amino acids: CASSEARGATSGPQETQYF. The CDR3 DNA reads as TGTGCCAGCAGTGAAGCGCGGGGTGCGACTAGCGGCCCACAAGAGACCCAGTACTTC.

This clonotype was observed at least ten times. The rearrangement uses TRBV15 and TRBJ2-3; no definite D call. CDR3 length: 15 residues. V lost 4 bases, J lost 1 base, and 12 bases lay in between. Per the germline V gene, CDR1 is LNHNV and CDR2 is YYDKDF (reference sequence). The CDR3 spells CATSTERVGTDTQYF. The CDR3 DNA reads TGTGCCACCAGCACCGAACGGGTGGGCACAGATACGCAGTATTTT.

In this sample, this clonotype turned up many times. The rearrangement joins TRBV29-1 to TRBJ2-2, with 7 bases aligning to TRBD1. Germline V lookup: CDR1 SQVTM, CDR2 ANQGSEA. J gave up 2 bases and V 4 bases, and 4 bases lay outside the gene matches. The CDR3 totals 14 residues. CDR3 sequence: CSVVGTENTGELFF. The CDR3 DNA follows: TGCAGCGTTGTAGGGACAGAAAACACCGGGGAGCTGTTTTTT.

The chain has TRBV20-1 and TRBJ2-3; 10 nucleotides agree with TRBD2. There are 18 residues in the CDR3. Germline trimming cut 5 bases from V and 0 bases from J; bases unmatched to any gene: 14. Germline V gene sequence: CDR1 DFQATT, CDR2 SNEGSKA (reference sequence). The CDR3 sequence is CSAGTLVLTSGSTDTQYF. The DNA of the CDR3 is TGCAGTGCTGGGACCTTGGTTTTGACTAGCGGGAGCACAGATACGCAGTATTTT.

The chain is built from TRBV5-1 and TRBJ2-3; D is ambiguous. The CDR3 extends over 13 amino acids. Germline lookup yields CDR1 SGHRS and CDR2 YFSETQ. Trimming left V 2 bases short and J 4 bases short, with 8 bases between. The CDR3 sequence: CASSFTAPDTQYF. DNA of the CDR3: TGCGCCAGCAGCTTTACGGCCCCAGATACGCAGTATTTT.

The chain links TRBV29-1 to TRBJ1-1; D gene uncertain. In germline, CDR1 is SQVTM, CDR2 ANQGSEA. This CDR3 comprises 12 residues. Trimming left V 4 bases short and J 4 bases short, with 10 bases between. CDR3 loop: CSVAAGTTEAFF. The DNA for the CDR3 is TGCAGCGTTGCCGCAGGAACCACTGAAGCTTTCTTT.

This clonotype was detected many times. The chain has TRBV7-3 and TRBJ2-1; unclear D gene. The V end lost 4 bases, the J end lost 9 bases, and 13 bases lay between the germline ends. The CDR3 is 13 residues long. The germline V gene encodes CDR1 SGHTA and CDR2 FQGTGA. The CDR3 loop reads CASSYQPGLEQFF. CDR3 DNA: TGTGCCAGCAGCTACCAGCCTGGCCTTGAGCAGTTCTTC.

This chain connects TRBV9 to TRBJ2-5; no firm D call. Per the germline V gene, CDR1 is SGDLS and CDR2 is YYNGEE. This CDR3 spans 14 amino acids. Between the trimmed V and J ends, which lost 2 bases and 5 bases, there was a span of 13 bases. CDR3 in DNA: TGTGCCAGCAGCGTGGTGGGTGATTGGGAGACCCAGTACTTC. Translating it yields CASSVVGDWETQYF.

This clonotype has ten or more counts. This chain links TRBV12-3 or TRBV12-4 with TRBJ1-5, with TRBD1 identical over 8 bases. Germline trimming cut 5 bases from V and 1 base from J; bases unmatched to any gene: 7. This CDR3 region has 16 residues. This chain's CDR3 is CASSPQGAGSNQPQHF. As DNA, the CDR3 is TGTGCCAGCAGTCCGCAGGGGGCGGGGAGCAATCAGCCCCAGCATTTT.

V and J are TRBV12-3 or TRBV12-4 and TRBJ1-1, with D hard to call. V was trimmed by 3 bases and J by 0 bases, leaving 8 bases between them. The CDR3 is made up of 14 amino acids. The CDR3 here is CASSFPAMNTEAFF. CDR3 DNA: TGTGCCAGCAGTTTTCCGGCCATGAACACTGAAGCTTTCTTT.

This clonotype was detected a few times. The CDR3 loop reads CASSLPGSTEAFF. The DNA of the CDR3 is TGTGCCAGCAGTTTACCGGGGAGCACTGAAGCTTTCTTT. V gene TRBV27 combines with J gene TRBJ1-1; D gene ambiguous. V was pared by 2 bases and J by 4 bases, with 8 bases between. CDR1 and CDR2 from the germline V gene are MNHEY and SMNVEV (reference sequence). The CDR3 is made up of 13 amino acids.

This clonotype was counted at least ten times. The chain combines TRBV28 with TRBJ1-1; the D is unclear. In germline, CDR1 is MDHEN, CDR2 SYDVKM. V was trimmed by 6 bases and J by 0 bases, leaving 11 bases between them. The CDR3 has 14 residues. DNA of the CDR3: TGTGCCAGCAGCCGACACCACCTGAACACTGAAGCTTTCTTT. Protein product: CASSRHHLNTEAFF.

This clonotype was observed a handful of times. The rearrangement joins TRBV28 to TRBJ2-2; D call uncertain. The CDR3 has 14 amino acids. Trimming took 6 bases from V and 2 from J, leaving 10 bases between them. CDR1 is MDHEN and CDR2 is SYDVKM in the germline V gene. CDR3: CASSLPINTGELFF. The CDR3 DNA reads TGTGCCAGCAGCCTACCGATTAACACCGGGGAGCTGTTTTTT.